This T cell receptor (beta chain) was found in a study of shared clonotypes between healthy human individuals. Assay used: immunoSEQ multiplex PCR; TCRdb lists only in-frame clones, some missing. Here the sample spans some 490,000 clones, over 75% being singletons. This CDR3 region has 15 residues. The clonotype was recovered from a woman aged 40 to 50 in good health. Some clones in this sample may be carry-over from other donors' samples. Sequencing used PBMCs. The chain has TRBV21-1 and TRBJ1-2. TRBV21-1 is assigned pseudogene status. The CDR3 bases are TGTGCCAGCAGCGAATCCGAAACCAAGAACTATGGCTACACCTTC. This translates into CASSESETKNYGYTF.